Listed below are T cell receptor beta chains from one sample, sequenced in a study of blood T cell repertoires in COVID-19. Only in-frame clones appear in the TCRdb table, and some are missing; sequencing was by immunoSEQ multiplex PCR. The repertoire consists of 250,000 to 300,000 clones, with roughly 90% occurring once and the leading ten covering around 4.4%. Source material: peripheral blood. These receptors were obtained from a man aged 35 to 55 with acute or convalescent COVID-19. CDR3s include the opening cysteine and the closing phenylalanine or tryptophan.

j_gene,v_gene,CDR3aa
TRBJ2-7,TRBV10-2,CASSLRTGGLGEQYF
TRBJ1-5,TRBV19,CASTAGGRQPQHF
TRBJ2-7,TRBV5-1,CASSATGGGYEQYF
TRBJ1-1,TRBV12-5,CASGLGSGFTEAFF
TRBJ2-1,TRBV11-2,CASSLGLPGYNEQFF
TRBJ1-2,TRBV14,CASSQGTHYGYTF
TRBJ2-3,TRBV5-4,CASSSDRVADTQYF
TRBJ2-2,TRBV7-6,CASSTQGTGELFF
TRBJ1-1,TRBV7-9,CASTSTGTAEAFF
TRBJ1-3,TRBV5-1,CASSLDRELNTIYF
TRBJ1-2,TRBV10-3,CAITSDRGDYGYTF
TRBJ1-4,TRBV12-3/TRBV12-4,CASSASRNEKLFF
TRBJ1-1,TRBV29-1,CSADSQGALEAFF
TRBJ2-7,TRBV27,CASREQAFMGYEQYF
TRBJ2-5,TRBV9,CASSPTGQGQETQYF
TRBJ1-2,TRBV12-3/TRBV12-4,CASSFQGYGYTF
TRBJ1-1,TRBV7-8,CASSLTVGFTEAFF
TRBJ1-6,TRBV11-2,CASSRDRGRNSPLHF